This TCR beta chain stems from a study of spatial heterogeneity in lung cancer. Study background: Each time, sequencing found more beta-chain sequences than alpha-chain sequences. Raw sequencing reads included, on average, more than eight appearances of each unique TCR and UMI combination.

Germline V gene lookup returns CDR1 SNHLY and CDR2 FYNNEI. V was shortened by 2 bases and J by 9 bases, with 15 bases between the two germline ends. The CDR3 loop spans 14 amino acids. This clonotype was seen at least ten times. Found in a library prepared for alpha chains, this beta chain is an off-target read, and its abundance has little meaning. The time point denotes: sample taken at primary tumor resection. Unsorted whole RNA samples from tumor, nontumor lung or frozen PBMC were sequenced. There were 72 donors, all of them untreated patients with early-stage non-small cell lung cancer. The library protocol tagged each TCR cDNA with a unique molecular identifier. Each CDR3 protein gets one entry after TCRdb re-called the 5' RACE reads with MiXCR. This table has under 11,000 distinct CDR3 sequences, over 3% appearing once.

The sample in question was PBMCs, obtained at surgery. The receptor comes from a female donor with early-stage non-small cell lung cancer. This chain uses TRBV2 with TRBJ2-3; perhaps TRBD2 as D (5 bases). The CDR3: CASSETGRESTQYF. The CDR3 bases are TGTGCCAGCAGTGAAACGGGAAGAGAGTCAACGCAGTATTTT.